The following is a T cell receptor beta chain sequence with its context. Authors' methods: Cell counts per sample came from amplifying reference gene primers. The method was immunoSEQ multiplex PCR; TCRdb's version includes in-frame clones alone and lacks a portion of them. That table furnishes V, J and clone size, whereas the DNA furnished D and trimming. This sample has about 59,000 clones, with roughly 79% found just once. The J segment lost 0 bases and the V segment lost 0 bases, leaving 9 bases of the junction unmatched. This CDR3 region has 19 residues. Looked up from germline, CDR1 is KGHSH and CDR2 is LQKENI. The record originates from a study of blood T cell repertoires in COVID-19. Background on the study: Acute and convalescent COVID-19 specimens originated in the United States, Italy and Spain. Sources were T cells, B-cell-depleted T cells, or PBMCs; the material itself was cDNA or gDNA.

The sample taken for sequencing was peripheral blood. The TCR sequence derives from a woman aged 80 or older with active or convalescent COVID-19. The chain links TRBV18 to TRBJ1-5, with TRBD1 matching over 9 bases. CDR3 sequence (DNA): TGTGCCAGCTCACCACCCCAAACAGGGGGCCTAATTAGCAATCAGCCCCAGCATTTT. This sequence encodes CASSPPQTGGLISNQPQHF.